The 31 T cell receptor beta chains below were found in one sample sequenced in a study of OX40 agonist ivuxolimab in advanced cancers. Only in-frame clones appear in the TCRdb table, and some are missing; sequencing was by immunoSEQ multiplex PCR. The table has 75,000 to 80,000 clones, over 75% seen once. The starting material was CD4+ or CD8+ T cells sorted from blood, obtained in a trial of the OX40 agonist ivuxolimab. The receptors come from an adult with an advanced solid tumor such as melanoma, head and neck, liver or kidney cancer.

This clone was picked up a small number of times. This chain connects TRBV11-3 to TRBJ2-5; 11 bases line up with TRBD2. The V gene end was trimmed by 1 base and the J gene end by 2 bases; junction bases not matched to a gene: 3. CDR1 SGHNT and CDR2 YENEEA come from the germline V gene. This CDR3 contains 16 residues. The CDR3 sequence: CASSLGGTSGQETQYF. CDR3 sequence (DNA): TGTGCCAGCAGCTTAGGGGGGACTAGCGGACAAGAGACCCAGTACTTC.

This sequence joins TRBV14 and TRBJ2-1; possibly TRBD2 for D (6 bases). Germline CDR1 SGHDN, CDR2 FVKESK. The CDR3 has 14 residues. Deletions cut 5 bases from V and 8 bases from J, with 16 bases between. The CDR3 DNA reads as TGTGCCAGCAGCGCACCTCGGGGGTCCCATGAGCAGTTCTTC. Its translation is CASSAPRGSHEQFF.

The rearrangement joins TRBV6-1 to TRBJ1-2; 9 positions agree with TRBD1. Germline V gene data show CDR1 as MNHNS and CDR2 as SASEGT. V shed 3 bases and J 4 bases; nucleotides not matched to a gene: 6. The CDR3 loop spans 15 amino acids. The CDR3 region is CASSDNRGRSYGYTF. CDR3 DNA sequence: TGTGCCAGCAGTGATAACAGGGGGCGCAGCTATGGCTACACCTTC.

The chain employs TRBV2 and TRBJ1-1, with 11 bases fitting TRBD1. Per the germline V gene, CDR1 is SNHLY and CDR2 is FYNNEI. This CDR3 region has 16 residues. The V and J ends lost 3 bases and 0 bases, in that order; junction bases with no gene match: 3. The CDR3: CASSDGTGGLNTEAFF. CDR3 nucleotide sequence: TGTGCCAGCAGTGACGGGACAGGGGGTTTGAACACTGAAGCTTTCTTT.

The V gene is TRBV11-2, the J gene TRBJ2-2, with D perhaps TRBD1 (5 bases). Germline V lookup: CDR1 SGHAT, CDR2 FQNNGV. This CDR3 comprises 14 residues. The ends were cut back, 5 bases at V and 1 base at J, with 8 bases in the middle. The CDR3 is CASSPDRNTGELFF. The CDR3 DNA reads as TGTGCCAGCAGCCCAGACAGGAACACCGGGGAGCTGTTTTTT.

The rearrangement links TRBV4-2 to TRBJ1-6; tentatively, D is TRBD1 (5 bases). V lost 2 bases to trimming and J lost 8 bases, with 10 bases between them. The germline CDR1 and CDR2 sequences are LGHNA and YNFKEQ. CDR3 size: 14 residues. The CDR3 nucleotides are TGTGCCAGCAGCCAACAACAGGTTGATTCACCCCTCCACTTT. Protein product: CASSQQQVDSPLHF.

The chain has TRBV10-1 and TRBJ2-1; 11 bases map to TRBD2. The length of the CDR3 is 16 residues. J lost 7 bases, V lost 5 bases, and 10 bases had no gene match. Looked up from germline, CDR1 is WNHNN and CDR2 is SYGVQD (reference sequence). The CDR3 DNA follows: TGCGCCAGCAGTCTTTCCCCCGGGACTAGCGGAAATGAGCAGTTCTTC. This gives the protein CASSLSPGTSGNEQFF.

The chain recombines TRBV2 with TRBJ2-7, with 7 bases aligning to TRBD1. The germline gives CDR1 SNHLY, CDR2 FYNNEI. The CDR3 covers 12 residues. V lost 6 bases to trimming and J lost 6 bases; unmatched junction nucleotides: 5. CDR3 bases: TGTGCCAGCAGGCTGGACAGGAGCGAGCAGTACTTC. The encoded protein is CASRLDRSEQYF.

This clone occurred once. The chain couples TRBV7-2 to TRBJ1-2, with no clear D. Germline values: CDR1 SGHTA, CDR2 FQGNSA. The CDR3 loop spans 11 amino acids. Trimming took 6 bases from V and 8 from J, leaving 10 bases between them. The CDR3, as DNA: TGTGCCAGCAGTTATGGGGTCGGCTACACCTTC. Encoded protein: CASSYGVGYTF.

V is TRBV11-3 and J is TRBJ2-7; D is perhaps TRBD1 (6 bases). The CDR3 length is 17 residues. Trimming left V 5 bases short and J 0 bases short, with 20 bases between. Germline CDR1 and CDR2: SGHNT and YENEEA. CDR3 sequence reads: CASSPYTRDKSSYEQYF. The CDR3, as DNA: TGTGCCAGCAGCCCATACACGAGGGACAAGAGCTCCTACGAGCAGTACTTC.

The V gene is TRBV5-1, the J gene TRBJ2-7; 10 bases line up with TRBD2. The CDR3 runs 15 residues. The junction had 5 bases not matched to a gene; V was cut back by 0 bases and J by 5 bases. Germline V gene data show CDR1 as SGHRS and CDR2 as YFSETQ. This CDR3 is CASSLVASGSHEQYF. CDR3 sequence (DNA): TGCGCCAGCAGCTTGGTTGCTAGCGGGAGTCACGAGCAGTACTTC.

The chain carries TRBV7-9 and TRBJ1-3; D call uncertain. Trimming removed 5 bases at V and 4 bases at J, with 15 bases between. Germline lookup yields CDR1 SEHNR and CDR2 FQNEAQ (reference sequence). The length of the CDR3 is 15 residues. CDR3 DNA: TGTGCCAGCAGCCCGGCGGGGTCCCTAGGAAACACCATATATTTT. Translating it yields CASSPAGSLGNTIYF.

The chain is built from TRBV19 and TRBJ1-2; 8 nucleotides match TRBD1. V was pared by 5 bases and J by 4 bases, with 9 bases of the junction left unmatched. Germline CDR1 reads LNHDA; CDR2 reads SQIVND (reference sequence). There are 15 residues in the CDR3. This CDR3 reads CASSGGTGSPYGYTF. In DNA form, the CDR3 reads TGTGCCAGTAGTGGTGGGACAGGCTCCCCCTATGGCTACACCTTC.

This clone was counted between two and nine times. The V call is TRBV5-1, the J call TRBJ2-1; 9 positions match TRBD1. The trim removed 4 bases at V and 8 bases at J, leaving 10 bases unmatched. This CDR3 has 15 residues. In germline, CDR1 is SGHRS, CDR2 YFSETQ. The CDR3 sequence: CASSVTGTGWYEQFF. In nucleotides, the CDR3 is TGCGCCAGCAGCGTAACCGGGACAGGGTGGTATGAGCAGTTCTTC.

The CDR3 DNA sequence: TGTGCCAGCCTTATGCGGGGGGGCACGGAGACCCAGTACTTC. Protein sequence: CASLMRGGTETQYF. The gene calls are TRBV5-4 and TRBJ2-5; TRBD2 matches at 9 bases. The CDR3 extends over 14 amino acids. With V trimmed by 7 bases and J by 5 bases, 9 bases remained unmatched. Germline-derived CDR1 and CDR2 are SGHNT and YYREEE (reference sequence). The whole variable domain, filled in from reference TRBV5-4 and TRBJ2-5, reads ETGVTQSPTHLIKTRGQQVTLRCSSQSGHNTVSWYQQALGQGPQFIFQYYREEENGRGNFPPRFSGLQFPNYSSELNVNALELDDSALYLCASLMRGGTETQYFGPGTRLLVL.

The J gene is TRBJ2-7, the V gene TRBV10-3; TRBD2 matches 12 bases. This CDR3 is 16 amino acids long. Trimming removed 1 base from V and 1 base from J; junction bases left unmatched: 2. From germline, CDR1 is ENHRY and CDR2 SYGVKD. CDR3 DNA sequence: TGTGCCATCAGTGAGTGGGGGACTAGCGGGTCCTACGAGCAGTACTTC. Residues: CAISEWGTSGSYEQYF.

V is TRBV19 and J is TRBJ2-2; the D gene is possibly TRBD2 (6 bases). Between the trimmed V and J ends, which lost 1 base and 2 bases, there was a span of 14 bases. This CDR3 has 17 amino acids. Germline lookup yields CDR1 LNHDA and CDR2 SQIVND (reference sequence). The CDR3 region is CASSIGYGSGNTGELFF. The CDR3 DNA reads as TGTGCCAGTAGTATAGGATATGGTAGCGGTAACACCGGGGAGCTGTTTTTT.

This chain connects TRBV4-3 to TRBJ1-4; D unclear. Germline V lookup: CDR1 LGHNA, CDR2 YSLEER. This CDR3 contains 16 residues. V was trimmed by 0 bases and J by 7 bases, leaving 15 bases between them. CDR3 region: CASSQDMWDGGEKLFF. In DNA, the CDR3 is TGCGCCAGCAGCCAAGATATGTGGGATGGAGGTGAAAAACTGTTTTTT.

The V and J genes are TRBV30 and TRBJ1-6; 8 bases agree with TRBD1. From germline, CDR1 is GTSNPN and CDR2 SVGIG (reference sequence). After removal of 1 base from V and 10 bases from J, the junction contained 9 bases not matched to a gene. This CDR3 has 15 amino acids. CDR3 nucleotides: TGTGCCTGGAGTGATGCAGGGGGCGTTTACTCACCCCTCCACTTT. Its translation: CAWSDAGGVYSPLHF.

The CDR3 nucleotides are TGTGCCAGCAGCAGGGTACTCACAGATACGCAGTATTTT. It encodes CASSRVLTDTQYF. The chain couples TRBV6-5 to TRBJ2-3, with D perhaps TRBD1 (5 bases). V lost 6 bases and J 2 bases, leaving 9 bases between the germline ends. This CDR3 is built from 13 residues. Germline lookup yields CDR1 MNHEY and CDR2 SVGAGI.

A few counts support this clone. The V and J genes are TRBV28 and TRBJ1-2, with a weak D call TRBD1 (6 bases). V gave up 4 bases and J gave up 0 bases, with 12 bases separating them. The CDR3 contains 15 residues. Germline assignment: CDR1 MDHEN and CDR2 SYDVKM. DNA for the CDR3: TGTGCCAGCAGTTCCCGGGGACACGCTAACTATGGCTACACCTTC. Amino acids: CASSSRGHANYGYTF.

This clone was seen a single time. V and J are TRBV30 and TRBJ2-7, with TRBD2 matching over 11 bases. V was clipped by 4 bases and J by 5 bases; unmatched bases: 7. The CDR3 sequence is 14 residues long. CDR1 and CDR2 from the germline V gene are GTSNPN and SVGIG (reference sequence). CDR3 loop: CAWNQLAGANEQYF. For the CDR3, the DNA is TGTGCCTGGAATCAACTAGCGGGAGCTAACGAGCAGTACTTC.

This clone appeared a few times. The J gene is TRBJ2-5, the V gene TRBV27, with a weak D call TRBD1 (6 bases). In germline, CDR1 is MNHEY, CDR2 SMNVEV (reference sequence). The CDR3 has 14 amino acids. With 4 bases removed from V and 4 bases from J, the gap between germline ends came to 13 bases. The CDR3 region has the DNA TGTGCCAGCAGTTCCGTCACAGGGAGAGAGACCCAGTACTTC. As protein: CASSSVTGRETQYF.

The chain combines TRBV5-1 with TRBJ1-1; TRBD1 agrees at 10 bases. This CDR3 spans 14 amino acids. Germline trimming cut 4 bases from V and 11 bases from J; bases unmatched to any gene: 11. Germline values: CDR1 SGHRS, CDR2 YFSETQ. CDR3 sequence (DNA): TGCGCCAGCAGCGGACAGGGGGACGGAACATCGGCTTTCTTT. Protein sequence: CASSGQGDGTSAFF.

This clone was seen at least ten times. The J gene is TRBJ1-5, the V gene TRBV2, with D maybe TRBD1 (5 bases). In germline, CDR1 is SNHLY, CDR2 FYNNEI. CDR3 length: 16 amino acids. V was cut by 7 bases and J by 0 bases, with 16 bases left in between. For the CDR3, the DNA is TGTGCCAGCACCGAGACAGTGGTCCATAGCAATCAGCCCCAGCATTTT. Encoded protein: CASTETVVHSNQPQHF. The full variable domain, completed using reference TRBV2 and TRBJ1-5, is EPEVTQTPSHQVTQMGQEVILRCVPISNHLYFYWYRQILGQKVEFLVSFYNNEISEKSEIFDDQFSVERPDGSNFTLKIRSTKLEDSAMYFCASTETVVHSNQPQHFGDGTRLSIL.

The chain links TRBV2 to TRBJ1-1; D is undetermined. Per the germline V gene, CDR1 is SNHLY and CDR2 is FYNNEI. The V end lost 5 bases, the J end lost 6 bases, and 19 bases lay between the germline ends. The CDR3 consists of 15 residues. The chain's CDR3 is CASSKEHTVSAEAFF. DNA of the CDR3: TGTGCCAGCAGTAAGGAACATACGGTTAGTGCTGAAGCTTTCTTT.

The table lists this clone with a few counts. The rearrangement joins TRBV30 to TRBJ1-6; D is possibly TRBD1 (5 bases). Germline V gene sequence: CDR1 GTSNPN, CDR2 SVGIG (reference sequence). The CDR3 sequence is 16 residues long. Trimming stripped 1 base from V and 5 bases from J, with 15 bases between. The CDR3 nucleotides read TGTGCCTGGAGTGACCGCCGGGGGTGGGATAATTCACCCCTCCACTTT. Amino acids: CAWSDRRGWDNSPLHF.

This chain connects TRBV2 to TRBJ1-2; the D gene is possibly TRBD1 (5 bases). V was clipped by 7 bases and J by 0 bases, with 12 bases between them. CDR1 and CDR2 (germline): SNHLY, FYNNEI. The CDR3 consists of 14 residues. The CDR3 bases are TGTGCCAGCAATCCGCAGGGCTCTAACTATGGCTACACCTTC. The encoded protein is CASNPQGSNYGYTF.

V is TRBV9 and J is TRBJ2-6; D gene unclear. CDR1 and CDR2 from the germline V gene are SGDLS and YYNGEE. The CDR3 length is 15 residues. With 3 bases removed from V and 2 bases from J, the gap between germline ends came to 9 bases. The DNA for the CDR3 is TGTGCCAGCAGCGCCGGTGGCGCTGGGGCCAACGTCCTGACTTTC. This gives the protein CASSAGGAGANVLTF. Supplemented by reference TRBV9 and TRBJ2-6, the full variable domain reads DSGVTQTPKHLITATGQRVTLRCSPRSGDLSVYWYQQSLDQGLQFLIQYYNGEERAKGNILERFSAQQFPDLHSELNLSSLELGDSALYFCASSAGGAGANVLTFGAGSRLTVL.

The genes are TRBV7-2 and TRBJ1-3; the D is unclear. V lost 5 bases, J lost 0 bases, and 8 bases lay in between. Per germline, CDR1 SGHTA and CDR2 FQGNSA. There are 14 residues in the CDR3. The CDR3 DNA is TGTGCCAGCAGCCCCCGTAACTCTGGAAACACCATATATTTT. It translates to CASSPRNSGNTIYF.

This chain joins TRBV7-2 and TRBJ2-7; 7 bases line up with TRBD2. The CDR3 has 15 amino acids. Germline CDR1 is SGHTA and CDR2 is FQGNSA. The J segment lost 4 bases and the V segment lost 1 base, leaving 7 bases of the junction unmatched. The chain's CDR3 is CASSLGLAVDYEQYF. Here the CDR3 DNA reads TGTGCCAGCAGCTTAGGACTAGCTGTTGATTACGAGCAGTACTTC.